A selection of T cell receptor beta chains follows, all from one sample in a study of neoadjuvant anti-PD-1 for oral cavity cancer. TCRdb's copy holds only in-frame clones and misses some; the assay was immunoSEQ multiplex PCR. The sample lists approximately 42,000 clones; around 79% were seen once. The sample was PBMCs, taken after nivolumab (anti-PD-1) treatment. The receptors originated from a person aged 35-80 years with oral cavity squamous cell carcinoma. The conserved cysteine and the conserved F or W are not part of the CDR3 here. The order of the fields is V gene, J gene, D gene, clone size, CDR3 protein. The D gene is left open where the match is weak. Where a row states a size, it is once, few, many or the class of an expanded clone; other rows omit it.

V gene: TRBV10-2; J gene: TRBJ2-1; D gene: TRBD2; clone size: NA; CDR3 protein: ASGPGTNYNEQF
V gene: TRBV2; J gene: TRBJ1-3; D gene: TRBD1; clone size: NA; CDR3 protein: ASSEGGQGRAIY
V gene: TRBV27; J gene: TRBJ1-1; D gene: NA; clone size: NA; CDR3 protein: ASSFRESSEAF
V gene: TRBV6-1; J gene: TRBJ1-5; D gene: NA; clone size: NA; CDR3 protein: ASSEGTPYQPQH
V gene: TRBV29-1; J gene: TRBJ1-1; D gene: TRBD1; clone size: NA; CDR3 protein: SAMGQEITEAF
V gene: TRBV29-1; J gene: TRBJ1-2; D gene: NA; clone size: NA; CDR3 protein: SVEDTPLQGITYGYT
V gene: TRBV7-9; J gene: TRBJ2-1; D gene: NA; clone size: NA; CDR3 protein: ASSLAVTINEQF
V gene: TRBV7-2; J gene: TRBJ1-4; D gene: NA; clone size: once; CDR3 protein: ASSPASNEKLF
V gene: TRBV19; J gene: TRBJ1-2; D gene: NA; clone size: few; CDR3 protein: ASSIWKSHGYT
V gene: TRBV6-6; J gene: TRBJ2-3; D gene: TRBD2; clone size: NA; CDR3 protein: ASSSRGSPDTQY
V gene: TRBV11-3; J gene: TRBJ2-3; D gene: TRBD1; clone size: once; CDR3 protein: ASSTGQGWPMGADTQY
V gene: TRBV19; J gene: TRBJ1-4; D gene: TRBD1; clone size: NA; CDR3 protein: ASSNSGTGASEKLF
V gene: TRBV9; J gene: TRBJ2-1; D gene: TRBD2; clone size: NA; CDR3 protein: ASSVELSGRASYNEQF